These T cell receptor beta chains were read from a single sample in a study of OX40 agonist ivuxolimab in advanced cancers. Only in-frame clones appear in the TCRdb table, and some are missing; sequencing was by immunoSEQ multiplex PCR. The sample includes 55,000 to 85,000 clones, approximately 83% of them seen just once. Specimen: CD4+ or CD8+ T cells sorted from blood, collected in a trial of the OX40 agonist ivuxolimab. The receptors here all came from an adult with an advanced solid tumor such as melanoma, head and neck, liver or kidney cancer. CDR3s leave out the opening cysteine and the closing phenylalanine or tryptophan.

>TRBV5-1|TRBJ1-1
ASSFGGGTEAF
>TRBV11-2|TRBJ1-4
ASSSLGVGEKLF
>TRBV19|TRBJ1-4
ASSSSRDSQTNEKLF
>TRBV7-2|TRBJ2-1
ASSRPGLPPLNEQF
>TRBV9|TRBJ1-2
ASSVVSGGEGYT
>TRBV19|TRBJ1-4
ASSIRTANEKLF
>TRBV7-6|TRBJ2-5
ASSSSGETQY
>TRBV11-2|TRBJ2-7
ASSLVRVTWKQY
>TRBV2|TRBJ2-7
ASSRETSGRASEQY
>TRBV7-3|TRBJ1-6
ASSLTRTGKSPLH
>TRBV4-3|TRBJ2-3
ASSQYTQGGGSTDTQY
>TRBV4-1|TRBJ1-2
ASSHPGQGNYGYT
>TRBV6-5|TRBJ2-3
ASSYLPGGVADTQY
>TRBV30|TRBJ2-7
AWSPRDNRARY
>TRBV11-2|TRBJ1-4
ASSPRAATNEKLF
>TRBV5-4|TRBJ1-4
ASSLQEGAREKLF
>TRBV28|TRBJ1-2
ASSFSDGYT
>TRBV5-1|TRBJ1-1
ASSSVGRQHTEAF
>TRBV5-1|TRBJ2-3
ASSPATSGRARLGYQDTQY
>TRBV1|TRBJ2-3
TSSQDSQLSGVAVITDTQY
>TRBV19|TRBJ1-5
ASSRRGGAGSAMDNQPQH
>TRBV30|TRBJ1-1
AWRFRDRVSEAF
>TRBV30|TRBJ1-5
AWSGGGVYSNQPQH
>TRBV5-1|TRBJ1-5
ASSLVGDQPQH
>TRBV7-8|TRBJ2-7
ASSPGTGYEQY
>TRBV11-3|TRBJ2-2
ASSLGDTTQGTGELF
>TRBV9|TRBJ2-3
ASSVEGLNTDTQY
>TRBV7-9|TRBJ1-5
ASSQQGGYSNQPQH
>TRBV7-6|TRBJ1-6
ASSLRRAENSPLH
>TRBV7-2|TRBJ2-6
ASSLRRTGANVLT
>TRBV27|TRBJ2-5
ASRTSGGATQY
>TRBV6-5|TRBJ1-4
ASRHRRTYDEKLF
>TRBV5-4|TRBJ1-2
ASSLGGDSLYGYT
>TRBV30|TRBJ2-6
AWSVRGAGANVLT
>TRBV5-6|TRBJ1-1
ASSLVSWKTEAF
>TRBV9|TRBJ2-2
ASSPRGLQRTGELF
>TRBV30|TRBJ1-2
AWGRDNGGYT
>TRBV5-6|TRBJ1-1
ASSLAPGEAF
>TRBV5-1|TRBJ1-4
ASSPGSGATNEKLF
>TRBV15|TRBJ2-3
ATSRAGTSGADTQY
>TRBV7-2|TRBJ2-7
ASSLAGTSGNYEQY
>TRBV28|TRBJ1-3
ASSFGGRGTIY
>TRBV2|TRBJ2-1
ASSTGTSVNEQF
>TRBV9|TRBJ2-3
ASSVRTGADTQY
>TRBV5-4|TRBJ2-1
ASSLFKGTHNEQF